Below are 5 T cell receptor beta chains sequenced from a single sample in a study of beta chain features in type 1 diabetes. These receptors' targets are unknown. TCRB transcripts that were expressed got sequenced, as all of the isolated RNA had been reverse transcribed. TCRdb's copy holds only in-frame clones and misses some; the assay was immunoSEQ multiplex PCR. This sample carries 300,000 to 350,000 clones, about a tenth of them seen once, and the ten largest clones take more than 0.8%. Study findings and constraints: TCRB CDR3 length was moderately but significantly reduced in all four CD4+ subsets of Type 1 diabetes patients.

Sequencing was done on a sample of central memory CD4+ T cells from blood. These receptors all come from a man aged 30 to 45 with type 1 diabetes.

This chain connects TRBV2 to TRBJ2-3; the match to TRBD1 covers 7 bases. This CDR3 contains 15 residues. Trimming cost V 8 bases and J 0 bases; bases outside gene matches: 8. CDR1 is SNHLY and CDR2 is FYNNEI in the germline V gene. CDR3 region: CASRRRGHSTDTQYF. The CDR3 DNA reads TGTGCCAGCCGGAGAAGGGGGCATAGCACAGATACGCAGTATTTT.

This clone was counted between two and nine times. The chain combines TRBV29-1 with TRBJ2-2; TRBD1 matches at 7 bases. Germline lookup yields CDR1 SQVTM and CDR2 ANQGSEA. There are 14 residues in the CDR3. V shed 3 bases and J 1 base; nucleotides not matched to a gene: 2. CDR3 in DNA: TGCAGCGTTGAGGGACAGAAGAACACCGGGGAGCTGTTTTTT. Residues: CSVEGQKNTGELFF.

V usage is TRBV30 and J usage is TRBJ2-7, with a tentative D call TRBD1 (5 bases). V lost 3 bases to trimming and J lost 4 bases, with 10 bases between them. This CDR3 spans 12 amino acids. Germline CDR1 reads GTSNPN; CDR2 reads SVGIG (reference sequence). In nucleotides, the CDR3 is TGTGCCTGGAGGTCGTCAGGGTACGAGCAGTACTTC. It is translated as CAWRSSGYEQYF. The full variable domain, with the rest looked up from reference TRBV30 and TRBJ2-7, is SQTIHQWPATLVQPVGSPLSLECTVEGTSNPNLYWYRQAAGRGLQLLFYSVGIGQISSEVPQNLSASRPQDRQFILSSKKLLLSDSGFYLCAWRSSGYEQYFGPGTRLTVT.

This clone turned up a few times. The chain employs TRBV30 and TRBJ2-3, with 10 bases lining up with TRBD2. The germline V gene encodes CDR1 GTSNPN and CDR2 SVGIG (reference sequence). Trimming took 1 base from V and 6 from J; bases not matched to a gene: 10. The CDR3 runs to 16 residues. The CDR3 bases are TGTGCCTGGAGTGGACCTTCTAGCGGGGGTTGGGATACGCAGTATTTT. Translating it yields CAWSGPSSGGWDTQYF.

This clone has only a few counts. In DNA, the CDR3 is TGCGCCAGCCACTATTCCGGGACAGGGAATTCACCCCTCCACTTT. This translates into CASHYSGTGNSPLHF. This chain links TRBV5-1 with TRBJ1-6, with 9 bases aligning to TRBD1. Germline V CDR1 and CDR2: SGHRS, YFSETQ. This CDR3 region has 15 residues. The trim removed 7 bases at V and 7 bases at J, leaving 9 bases unmatched.